One sample yielded the 9 T cell receptor beta chains listed below, sequenced in a study of regulatory T cells in long-lasting Graves disease. The sample's time point: persistent/refractory GD, antithyroid drugs over 5 years with positive TRAb. PBMCs provided the RNA from which the TCR library was made. TCR beta libraries were built with iRepertoire HTBI primers and Arm-PCR of CDR3 regions. TCRdb re-analysed the multiplex PCR reads in MiXCR, keeping a single row per CDR3 protein. The sample contains about 310,000 distinct CDR3 sequences, roughly 21% of which appear only once. Sequencing was performed on peripheral blood mononuclear cells (PBMCs), taken when the disease was refractory, from a patient treated with antithyroid drugs. All receptors come from a female donor with Graves disease.

The rearrangement joins TRBV5-1 to TRBJ2-6; possible D gene TRBD2, 6 bases. Trimming cost V 0 bases and J 4 bases, with 17 bases left between them. The CDR3 is made up of 18 amino acids. Germline V CDR1 and CDR2: SGHRS, YFSETQ. The CDR3 is CASSLGNIAGSGANVLTF. CDR3 nucleotide sequence: TGCGCCAGCAGCTTGGGCAATATCGCGGGGTCCGGGGCCAACGTCCTGACTTTC.

This clonotype was seen repeatedly, ten times or more. V is TRBV12-3 or TRBV12-4 and J is TRBJ2-7; D is possibly TRBD1 (5 bases). The CDR3 is 15 residues long. V gave up 4 bases and J gave up 2 bases, with 15 bases separating them. Here the CDR3 DNA reads TGTGCCAGCAGTTCCGCGACGACAGCCACCTACGAGCAGTACTTC. It encodes CASSSATTATYEQYF.

The sample holds one count of this clonotype. The CDR3 does not end in the conserved phenylalanine or tryptophan, so this is likely a read error. The chain recombines TRBV10-2 with TRBJ1-1; D might be TRBD1 (6 bases). Germline assignment: CDR1 WSHSY and CDR2 SAAADI. The CDR3 runs to 13 residues. With 8 bases removed from V and 3 bases from J, the gap between germline ends came to 13 bases. In DNA form, the CDR3 reads TGCGCCAGCGGGGGGGGGCTCTACACTGAAGCTTTCCTT. Translating gives CASGGGLYTEAFL.

This clonotype was seen repeatedly, ten times or more. This rearrangement joins TRBV27 to TRBJ1-1, with no clear D. The CDR3 runs 13 residues. The germline V gene encodes CDR1 MNHEY and CDR2 SMNVEV (reference sequence). Trimming pared 3 bases from V and 3 bases from J, leaving 8 bases between. The DNA of the CDR3 is TGTGCCAGCAGTTTGACACGGGACACTGAAGCTTTCTTT. Its translation: CASSLTRDTEAFF.

For this clonotype: At one end, the junction sequence differs from germline, possibly due to a read error. The genes are TRBV20-1 and TRBJ2-7; tentatively, D is TRBD2 (7 bases). CDR1 and CDR2 (germline): DFQATT, SNEGSKA (reference sequence). CDR3 length: 15 residues. CDR3 sequence: CSARDRGEGPYEQHF. The CDR3 nucleotides read TGCAGTGCTAGAGATAGGGGGGAGGGCCCCTACGAGCAGCACTTC.

The chain links TRBV20-1 to TRBJ2-7; 10 bases match TRBD2. From germline, CDR1 is DFQATT and CDR2 SNEGSKA (reference sequence). The junction had 4 bases not matched to a gene; V was cut back by 5 bases and J by 0 bases. This CDR3 is 14 amino acids long. The CDR3 reads CSAPLAGRSYEQYF. The CDR3 DNA reads TGCAGTGCTCCACTAGCGGGACGCTCCTACGAGCAGTACTTC.

The chain links TRBV20-1 to TRBJ2-5; the D gene is possibly TRBD1 (7 bases). Germline V gene sequence: CDR1 DFQATT, CDR2 SNEGSKA (reference sequence). The V end was cut by 0 bases, the J end by 4 bases, with 12 bases between. The CDR3 is 14 amino acids. CDR3 in amino acids: CSARDLQGGETQYF. The DNA for the CDR3 is TGCAGTGCTAGAGATCTCCAGGGGGGAGAGACCCAGTACTTC.

At least ten counts were recorded for this clonotype. The chain combines TRBV7-2 with TRBJ2-7; weak D call: TRBD1 (5 bases). This CDR3 has 14 residues. The germline CDR1 and CDR2 sequences are SGHTA and FQGNSA. Trimming shortened V by 5 bases and J by 0 bases, and 11 bases separated the two germline ends. The CDR3 DNA is TGTGCCAGCAGCGTAGGCAGGGTCTCCTACGAGCAGTACTTC. It specifies CASSVGRVSYEQYF.

The table lists this clonotype with many counts. This chain uses TRBV27 with TRBJ2-2, with TRBD1 identical over 8 bases. CDR1 and CDR2 from the germline V gene are MNHEY and SMNVEV (reference sequence). The CDR3 has 15 residues. The J segment lost 6 bases and the V segment lost 6 bases, leaving 9 bases of the junction unmatched. CDR3 DNA: TGTGCCAGCAGCTCGGACAGGGATCACGCCGGGGAGCTGTTTTTT. Protein: CASSSDRDHAGELFF.